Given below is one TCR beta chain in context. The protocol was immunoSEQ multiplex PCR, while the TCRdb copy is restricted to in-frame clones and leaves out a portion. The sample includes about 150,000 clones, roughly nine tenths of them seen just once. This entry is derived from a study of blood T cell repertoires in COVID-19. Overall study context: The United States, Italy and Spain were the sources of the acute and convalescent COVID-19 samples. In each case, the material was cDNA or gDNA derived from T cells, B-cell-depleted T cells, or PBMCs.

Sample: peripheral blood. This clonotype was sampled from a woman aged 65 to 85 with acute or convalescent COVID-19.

CDR3 sequence: CASSLYQANTGELFF. CDR3 nucleotide sequence: TGTGCCAGCAGCTTGTACCAAGCTAACACCGGGGAGCTGTTTTTT. The chain carries TRBV5-6 and TRBJ2-2; D is unclear. V dropped 1 base and J dropped 2 bases, with 9 bases sitting between them. CDR3 length equals 15 residues. Germline assignment: CDR1 SGHDT and CDR2 YYEEEE. Using reference TRBV5-6 and TRBJ2-2 for the parts outside the CDR3, the full variable domain is DAGVTQSPTHLIKTRGQQVTLRCSPKSGHDTVSWYQQALGQGPQFIFQYYEEEERQRGNFPDRFSGHQFPNYSSELNVNALLLGDSALYLCASSLYQANTGELFFGEGSRLTVL.